The rows below give T cell receptor beta chains drawn from one sample of a study of vaccination effects on CD4 cells after COVID-19. Using immunoSEQ multiplex PCR, the repertoire was profiled, and TCRdb retains in-frame clones only, with some absent. The table lists under 80,000 clones, about 74% of them singletons. These receptors have no known antigen. The sample here was CD4+ T cells from PBMCs cultured with HCoV-229E spike peptides, taken before COVID-19 vaccination. Receptors were obtained from a human donor who received a COVID-19 vaccine. Both conserved end residues are trimmed from each CDR3. Fields, in order: V gene, D gene, CDR3 protein. D genes are given only for firm matches.

v_gene: TRBV9
d_gene: NA
CDR3aa: ASSVEGLNYGYT

v_gene: TRBV19
d_gene: NA
CDR3aa: ASSIEGLNTEAF

v_gene: TRBV9
d_gene: NA
CDR3aa: ASSGGRQVRTDTQY

v_gene: TRBV6-5
d_gene: NA
CDR3aa: ASRDSLSGNTIY

v_gene: TRBV5-1
d_gene: NA
CDR3aa: ASSWNGDTGELF

v_gene: TRBV5-6
d_gene: NA
CDR3aa: ASSLRAAGASSGNTIY

v_gene: TRBV7-2
d_gene: TRBD2
CDR3aa: ASSLLAGTNTGELF

v_gene: TRBV6-5
d_gene: NA
CDR3aa: AMGRGTEAF

v_gene: TRBV19
d_gene: NA
CDR3aa: ASSTGLSSYNSPLH

v_gene: TRBV12-1
d_gene: NA
CDR3aa: ASSQIKPFGVDTQY

v_gene: TRBV30
d_gene: TRBD1
CDR3aa: AWSAGQGYGYT

v_gene: TRBV6-5
d_gene: NA
CDR3aa: ASSTLQGGDEKLF

v_gene: TRBV18
d_gene: TRBD1
CDR3aa: ASSPPRTGGTEAF

v_gene: TRBV6-5
d_gene: NA
CDR3aa: ASSYLGSPNTGELF

v_gene: TRBV7-2
d_gene: NA
CDR3aa: ASSLAFQGIAGNTIY

v_gene: TRBV7-3
d_gene: TRBD2
CDR3aa: ASSLTPAGGWDTQY

v_gene: TRBV7-3
d_gene: TRBD1
CDR3aa: ASSLGTEGSSLKV

v_gene: TRBV19
d_gene: TRBD1
CDR3aa: ASSSEGTGANQPQH